This TCR beta chain was observed in a study of T cells in localized non-small cell lung cancer. General study results and limits: In uninvolved adjacent lung, T cell clonality reached its highest value, exceeding tumor. Longer overall survival accompanied higher blood T cell density. Appearing in adjacent lung were a median approximately 50 of the top 100 tumor clones.

Of note for this clone: The antigen is undetermined.

TCRdb's copy holds only in-frame clones and misses some; the assay was immunoSEQ multiplex PCR. The table includes over 45,000 clones, more than 75% detected once. This CDR3 region has 13 residues. Germline assignment: CDR1 SGHRS and CDR2 YFSETQ. V was pared by 3 bases and J by 7 bases, with 13 bases between. The TCR was taken from a female donor with stage II lung adenocarcinoma. The chain links TRBV5-1 to TRBJ1-2; D ambiguous. This sample comprised PBMCs, obtained before any cancer treatment. In DNA form, the CDR3 reads TGCGCCAGCAGCTCGCCACCGGGGAGTGGCTACACCTTC. Translation gives CASSSPPGSGYTF.